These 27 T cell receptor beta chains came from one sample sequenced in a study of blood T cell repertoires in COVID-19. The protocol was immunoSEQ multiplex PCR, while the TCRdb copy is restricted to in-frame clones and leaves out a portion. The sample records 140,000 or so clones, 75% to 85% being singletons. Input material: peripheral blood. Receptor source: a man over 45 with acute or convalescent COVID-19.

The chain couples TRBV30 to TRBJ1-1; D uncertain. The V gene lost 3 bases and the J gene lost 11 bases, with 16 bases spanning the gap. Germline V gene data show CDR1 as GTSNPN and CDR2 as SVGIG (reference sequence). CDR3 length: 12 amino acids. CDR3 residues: CAWRGGGRSAFF. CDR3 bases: TGTGCCTGGAGAGGAGGAGGCCGCAGCGCTTTCTTT.

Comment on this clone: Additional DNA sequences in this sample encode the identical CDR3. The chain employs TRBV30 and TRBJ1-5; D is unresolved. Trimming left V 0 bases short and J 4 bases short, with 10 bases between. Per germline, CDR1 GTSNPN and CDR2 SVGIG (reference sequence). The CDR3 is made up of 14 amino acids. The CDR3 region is CAWSVGGLNQPQHF. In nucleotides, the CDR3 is TGTGCCTGGAGTGTAGGAGGGTTAAATCAGCCCCAGCATTTT.

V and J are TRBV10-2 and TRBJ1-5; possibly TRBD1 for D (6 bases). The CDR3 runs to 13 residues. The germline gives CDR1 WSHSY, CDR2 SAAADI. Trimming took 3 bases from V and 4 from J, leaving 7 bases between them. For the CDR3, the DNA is TGCGCCAGCAGTGAACAGGGAAATCAGCCCCAGCATTTT. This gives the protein CASSEQGNQPQHF.

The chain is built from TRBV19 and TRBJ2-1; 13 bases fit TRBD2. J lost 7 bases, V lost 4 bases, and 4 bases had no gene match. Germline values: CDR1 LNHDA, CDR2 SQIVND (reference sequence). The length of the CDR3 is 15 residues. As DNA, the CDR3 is TGTGCCAGTAGTAGAGGGACTAGCGGGATTAATGAGCAGTTCTTC. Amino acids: CASSRGTSGINEQFF.

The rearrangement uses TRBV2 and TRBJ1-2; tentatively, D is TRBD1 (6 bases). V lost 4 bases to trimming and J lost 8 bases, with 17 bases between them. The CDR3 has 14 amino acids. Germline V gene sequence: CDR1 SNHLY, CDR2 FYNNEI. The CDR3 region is CASSARTARPGYTF. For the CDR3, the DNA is TGTGCCAGCAGTGCTAGGACAGCCCGCCCAGGCTACACCTTC.

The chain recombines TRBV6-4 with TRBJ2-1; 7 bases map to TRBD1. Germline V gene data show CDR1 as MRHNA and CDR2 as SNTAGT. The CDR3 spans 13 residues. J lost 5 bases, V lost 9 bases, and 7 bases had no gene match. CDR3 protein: CARPGQTNNEQFF. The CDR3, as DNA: TGTGCCAGACCGGGACAGACCAACAATGAGCAGTTCTTC.

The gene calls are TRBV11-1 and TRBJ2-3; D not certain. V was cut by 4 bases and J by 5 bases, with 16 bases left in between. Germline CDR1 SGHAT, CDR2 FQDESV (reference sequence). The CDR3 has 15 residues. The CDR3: CASSSPSRVGDTQYF. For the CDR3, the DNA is TGTGCCAGCAGCTCGCCTTCCCGGGTCGGAGATACGCAGTATTTT.

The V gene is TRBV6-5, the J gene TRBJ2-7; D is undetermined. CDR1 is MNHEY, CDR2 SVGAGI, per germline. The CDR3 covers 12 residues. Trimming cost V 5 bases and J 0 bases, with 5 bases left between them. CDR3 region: CASSQNSYEQYF. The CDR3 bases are TGTGCCAGCAGTCAGAACTCCTACGAGCAGTACTTC.

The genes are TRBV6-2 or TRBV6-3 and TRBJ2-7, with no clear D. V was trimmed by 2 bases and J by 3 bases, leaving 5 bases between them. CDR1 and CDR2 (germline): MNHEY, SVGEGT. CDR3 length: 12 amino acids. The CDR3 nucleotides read TGTGCCAGCAGTTACACAGTCTACGAGCAGTACTTC. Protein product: CASSYTVYEQYF.

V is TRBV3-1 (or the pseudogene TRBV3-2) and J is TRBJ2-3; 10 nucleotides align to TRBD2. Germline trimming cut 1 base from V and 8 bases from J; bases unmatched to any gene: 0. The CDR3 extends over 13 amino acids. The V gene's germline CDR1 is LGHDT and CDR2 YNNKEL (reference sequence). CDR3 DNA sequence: TGTGCCAGCAGCCAAGGGACTAGCGGTACGCAGTATTTT. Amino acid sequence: CASSQGTSGTQYF.

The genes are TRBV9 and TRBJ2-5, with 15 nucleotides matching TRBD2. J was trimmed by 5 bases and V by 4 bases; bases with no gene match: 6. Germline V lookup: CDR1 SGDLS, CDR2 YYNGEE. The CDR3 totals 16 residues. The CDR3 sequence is CASSPGTSGGWETQYF. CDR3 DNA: TGTGCCAGCAGCCCCGGGACTAGCGGGGGGTGGGAGACCCAGTACTTC.

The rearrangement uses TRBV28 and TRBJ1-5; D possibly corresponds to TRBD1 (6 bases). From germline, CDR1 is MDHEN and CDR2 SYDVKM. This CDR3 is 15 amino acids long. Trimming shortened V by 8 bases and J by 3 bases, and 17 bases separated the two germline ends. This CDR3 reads CASRGQSSFNQPQHF. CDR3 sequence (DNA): TGTGCCAGCCGAGGACAGAGCTCTTTCAATCAGCCCCAGCATTTT.

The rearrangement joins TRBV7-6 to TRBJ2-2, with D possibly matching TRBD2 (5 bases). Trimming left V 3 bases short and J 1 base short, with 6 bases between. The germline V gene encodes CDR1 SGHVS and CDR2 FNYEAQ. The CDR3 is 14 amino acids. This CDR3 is CASSFEGNTGELFF. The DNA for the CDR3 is TGTGCCAGCAGCTTCGAGGGGAACACCGGGGAGCTGTTTTTT.

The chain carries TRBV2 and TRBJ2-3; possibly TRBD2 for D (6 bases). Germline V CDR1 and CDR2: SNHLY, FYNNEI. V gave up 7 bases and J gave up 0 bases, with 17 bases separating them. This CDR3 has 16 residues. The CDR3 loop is CASKRSQRVSTDTQYF. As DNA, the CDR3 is TGTGCCAGCAAAAGGTCGCAGCGGGTCAGCACAGATACGCAGTATTTT.

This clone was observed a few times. The CDR3 DNA is TGTGCCAGCAGCTTTACACCGGTGGGACTAGCGGGAATCAACGAGCAGTACTTC. It is translated as CASSFTPVGLAGINEQYF. The chain is built from TRBV5-6 and TRBJ2-7; 13 bases align to TRBD2. Germline V gene lookup returns CDR1 SGHDT and CDR2 YYEEEE. The CDR3 spans 18 residues. V shed 2 bases and J 5 bases; nucleotides not matched to a gene: 13.

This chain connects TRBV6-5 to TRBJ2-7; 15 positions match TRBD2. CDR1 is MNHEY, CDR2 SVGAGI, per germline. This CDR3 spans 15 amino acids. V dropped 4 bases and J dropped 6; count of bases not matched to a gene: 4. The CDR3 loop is CASSSRGLAGGEQYF. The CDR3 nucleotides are TGTGCCAGCAGTTCCCGGGGACTAGCGGGAGGCGAGCAGTACTTC.

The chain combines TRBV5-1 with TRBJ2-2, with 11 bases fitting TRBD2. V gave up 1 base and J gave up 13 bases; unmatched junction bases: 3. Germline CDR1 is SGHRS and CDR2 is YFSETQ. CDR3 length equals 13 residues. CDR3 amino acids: CASSLTSGGLLFF. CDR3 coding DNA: TGCGCCAGCAGCTTGACTAGCGGGGGCTTGCTGTTTTTT.

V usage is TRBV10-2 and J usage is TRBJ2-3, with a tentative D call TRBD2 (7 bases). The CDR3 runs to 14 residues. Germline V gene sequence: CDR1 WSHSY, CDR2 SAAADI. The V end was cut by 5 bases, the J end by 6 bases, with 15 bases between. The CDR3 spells CASSLAGAADTQYF. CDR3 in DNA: TGCGCCAGCAGTCTGGCGGGGGCGGCGGATACGCAGTATTTT.

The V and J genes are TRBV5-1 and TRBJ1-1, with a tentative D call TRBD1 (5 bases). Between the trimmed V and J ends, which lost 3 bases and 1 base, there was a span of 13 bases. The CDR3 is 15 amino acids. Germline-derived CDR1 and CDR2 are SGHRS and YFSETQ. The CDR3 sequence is CASSSRGGGNTEAFF. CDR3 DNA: TGCGCCAGCAGCTCTCGCGGCGGGGGGAACACTGAAGCTTTCTTT.

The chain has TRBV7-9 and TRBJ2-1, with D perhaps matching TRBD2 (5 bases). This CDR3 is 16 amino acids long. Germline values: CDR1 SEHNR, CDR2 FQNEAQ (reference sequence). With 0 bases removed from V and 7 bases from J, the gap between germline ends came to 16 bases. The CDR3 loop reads CASSLARTYRGNEQFF. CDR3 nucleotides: TGTGCCAGCAGCTTAGCGAGGACCTACCGGGGAAATGAGCAGTTCTTC.

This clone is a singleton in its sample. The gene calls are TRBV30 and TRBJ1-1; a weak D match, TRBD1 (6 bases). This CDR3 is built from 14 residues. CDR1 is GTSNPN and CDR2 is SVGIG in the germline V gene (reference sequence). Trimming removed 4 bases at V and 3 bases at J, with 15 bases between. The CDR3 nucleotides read TGTGCCTGGAATTTGGACAGAAGAGACACTGAAGCTTTCTTT. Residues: CAWNLDRRDTEAFF.

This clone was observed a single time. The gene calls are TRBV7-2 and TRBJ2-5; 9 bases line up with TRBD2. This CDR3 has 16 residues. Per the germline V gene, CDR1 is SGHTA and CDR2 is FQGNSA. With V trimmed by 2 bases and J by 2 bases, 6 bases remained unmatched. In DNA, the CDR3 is TGTGCCAGCAGCTTAATGGGGCTAGCGGGACAAGAGACCCAGTACTTC. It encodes CASSLMGLAGQETQYF.

The CDR3 nucleotides read TGTGCCAGCAGCTTTGGGGCAGGACCCTCCTACGAGCAGTACTTC. As protein: CASSFGAGPSYEQYF. The chain couples TRBV7-9 to TRBJ2-7; tentatively, D is TRBD1 (5 bases). CDR3 size: 15 residues. Germline loops: CDR1 SEHNR, CDR2 FQNEAQ (reference sequence). Deletions cut 3 bases from V and 0 bases from J, with 12 bases between.

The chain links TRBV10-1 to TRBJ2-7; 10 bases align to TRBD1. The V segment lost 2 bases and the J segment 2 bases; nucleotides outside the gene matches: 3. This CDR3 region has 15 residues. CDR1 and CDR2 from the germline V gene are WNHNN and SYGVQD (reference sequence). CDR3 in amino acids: CASSEGTGAPYEQYF. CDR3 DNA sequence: TGCGCCAGCAGTGAGGGGACAGGGGCCCCCTACGAGCAGTACTTC.

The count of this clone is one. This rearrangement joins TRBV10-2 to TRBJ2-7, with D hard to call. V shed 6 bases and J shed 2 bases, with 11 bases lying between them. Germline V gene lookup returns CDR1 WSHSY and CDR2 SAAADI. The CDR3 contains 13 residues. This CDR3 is CASRDTAPYEQYF. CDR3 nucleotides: TGCGCCAGCAGAGATACAGCCCCCTACGAGCAGTACTTC.

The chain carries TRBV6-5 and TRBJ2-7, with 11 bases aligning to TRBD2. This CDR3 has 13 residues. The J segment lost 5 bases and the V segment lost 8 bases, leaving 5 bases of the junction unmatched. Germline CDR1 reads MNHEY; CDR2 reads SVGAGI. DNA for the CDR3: TGTGCCAGCCAACTAGCGGGGGTACACGAGCAGTACTTC. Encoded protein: CASQLAGVHEQYF.

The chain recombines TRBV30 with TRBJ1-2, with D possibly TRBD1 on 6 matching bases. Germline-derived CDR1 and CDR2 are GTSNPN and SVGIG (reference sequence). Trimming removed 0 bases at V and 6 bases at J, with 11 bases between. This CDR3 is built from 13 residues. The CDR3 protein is CAWSVTGLHGYTF. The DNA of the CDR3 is TGTGCCTGGAGTGTTACAGGGCTTCATGGCTACACCTTC.